This T cell receptor beta chain came from a study of tumor and adjacent non-tumor tissue in lung cancer. Study details: Each sample yielded some 4 million productive TCRbeta reads on average. Study-wide results and limits: In normal lung, the top 100 clones were significantly more dominant than in tumor.

The template was RNA from unsorted bulk tissue. The CDR3 totals 13 residues. Trimming at V came to 8 bases and at J to 11 bases, leaving 12 bases not matched to a gene. Three rounds of nested PCR, following a modified ARM-PCR protocol, produced the TCRbeta library. Each CDR3 protein gets one entry after TCRdb re-called the multiplex PCR reads with MiXCR. The sample yields some 71,000 distinct CDR3 sequences, just under 75% seen once. Worth noting for this clonotype: The target antigen is unknown.

The sequencing input was lung tumor tissue. This TCR derives from a middle-aged woman with non-small cell lung cancer. The V and J genes are TRBV12-3 or TRBV12-4 and TRBJ1-5, with 7 bases fitting TRBD1. In DNA, the CDR3 is TGTGCCAGCGGCTACAGGGGTGAACAGTCCCAGCATTTT. Translation gives CASGYRGEQSQHF.